This T cell receptor (beta chain) comes out of a study of regulatory T cells in long-lasting Graves disease. Study overall: It was over 5 years of antithyroid drugs, with positive TSH receptor antibodies, that meant persistent Graves' disease. Overall study findings and caveats: Having only a small sample size may have limited accuracy.

Libraries of TCR beta came from iRepertoire HTBI primers plus Arm-PCR of CDR3 regions. In the original workflow: The study identified 50 to 70 TRBV and some 15 TRBJ segments across samples. Via MiXCR, TCRdb re-called the multiplex PCR reads, giving one row per CDR3 protein. TCRdb's processing, not the authors' own work, is the source of the V and J calls. The sample has more than 650,000 distinct CDR3 sequences; 25% to 35% are singletons. This clonotype was detected once. The antigen remains unidentified. Specified time point: persistent/refractory GD, antithyroid drugs over 5 years with positive TRAb. The TCR library used RNA extracted from PBMCs. The sequenced sample was peripheral blood mononuclear cells (PBMCs), obtained when the disease was refractory, from a patient treated with antithyroid drugs. This sequence was found in a female donor with Graves disease.

The CDR3 nucleotides are TGTGCCAGCAGTTACGACAGGGGCCCTAATTCACCCCTCCACTTT. Encoded protein: CASSYDRGPNSPLHF. This rearrangement joins TRBV6-5 to TRBJ1-6; 8 bases map to TRBD1. Unmatched junction bases numbered 3, after V lost 2 bases and J lost 6 bases. Germline V lookup: CDR1 MNHEY, CDR2 SVGAGI. This CDR3 contains 15 residues.